This T cell receptor (beta chain) is drawn from a study of T cell changes during pregnancy in multiple sclerosis. Sequencing was performed with immunoSEQ multiplex PCR; in TCRdb, only in-frame clones are kept and a portion is missing. The data contain some 29,000 clones, about 91% of them singletons. Trimming stripped 0 bases from V and 4 bases from J, with 9 bases between. CDR3 length equals 14 residues. CDR1 SGDLS and CDR2 YYNGEE come from the germline V gene. This sequence was found in a female donor with multiple sclerosis, enrolled in a pregnancy study. Source: CD8+ T cells from peripheral blood mononuclear cells, taken before pregnancy. This chain uses TRBV9 with TRBJ2-3; D unclear. In DNA, the CDR3 is TGTGCCAGCAGCGTAGAGGTTGCGGCAGATACGCAGTATTTT. It yields the protein CASSVEVAADTQYF.